This TCR beta chain is from a study of blood T cell repertoires in COVID-19 (dated by TCRdb to 2018 to 2021). Background for the entire study: Samples from collaborators originated in the United States, Italy and Spain and spanned both the acute and convalescent phases of COVID-19. Where available, HLA class I and class II types were obtained from metadata supplied by the sample provider rather than from assay-based typing. A freely available public database, intended as a resource for researchers studying the immune response to SARS-CoV-2, is where the repertoires were released. The sample metadata nearly always contained a de-identified subject ID, COVID-19 status, age in years and sex. The prospective study material was composed of cDNA or gDNA derived from T cells, B-cell-depleted T cells, or PBMCs. Samples were obtained from the ongoing ImmuneRACE study (first 160 participants) and from approximately 1,200 subjects provided by 6 global collaborators. Deeply sampled blood TCRbeta repertoires from subjects exposed to, actively infected with, or recovered from COVID-19 were included in the dataset. Points the paper makes about the study in general: How much clinical and demographic metadata was included differed by source and by participant, and the metadata was provided uncurated.

In the prospective study, participants were roughly 18 to 100 years old, resided in 20 to 30 geographic areas of the United States, and were enrolled through a virtual design. To assign participants to cohorts, the prospective study relied on clinical history that participants themselves reported in a screening survey and a study questionnaire. Exposed participants were defined as having been in contact with someone with a PCR-confirmed or clinician-diagnosed COVID-19 case within 2 weeks of study entry. Mobile phlebotomists in the prospective study collected whole blood, serum and a nasopharyngeal or oropharyngeal swab from every participant. Over an approximately two-month period, participants in the prospective study had the option of providing additional blood draws and questionnaires. Before DNA extraction, blood samples from the prospective study were shipped at room temperature or frozen.

TCRbeta CDR3 regions were amplified from genomic DNA using the immunoSEQ Assay, a bias-controlled multiplex PCR. The original methods were these. Within the assay, amplification of reference gene primers was used to estimate how many nucleated cells each sample contained. To quantify the absolute abundance of each unique TCRbeta CDR3 rearrangement, sequence reads were collapsed and filtered. Productive Simpson clonality was computed per sample as the square root of Simpson's diversity index over productive rearrangements. TCRdb provides this immuneACCESS table in a form limited to in-frame rearrangements. Some clones are lacking; in checked studies, under half of them reflect an unresolved V gene, and why the rest are absent is not known. The V and J calls and clone size are taken from that table; D and trimming were inferred from the DNA. Across this sample there are about 320,000 clones, with 85% seen only once. The top ten constitute around 2% of the sample.

V loses 4 bases of germline sequence and J loses 6 bases, and the interval between the two ends is 10 bases. The CDR3, from cysteine to phenylalanine, totals 13 residues. Kept here is only the CDR3 DNA, which spans 39 bases and is read in frame from base 1. CDR1 and CDR2 are read off the germline V gene as LGHNA and YSLEER. As for this clone: Which antigen it targets is not known. It has no much larger one-base neighbor in the sample; base qualities were not kept.

The sample comprised PBMCs or T cells enriched from blood (not recorded which). Recombination joined TRBV4-3 with TRBJ2-4; the D segment could be TRBD2, given 5 matching bases. The TCR sequence derives from a woman under 40 who had been exposed to COVID-19. The sequence in DNA is TGCGCCAGCAGCCCGGGATTTCTAAACATTCAGTACTTC. This encodes CASSPGFLNIQYF.